This T cell receptor (beta chain) was profiled in a study of T cell responses to AZD1222 COVID-19 vaccine. Whole-study findings and limits: The sample set comprised mostly white British donors with more females, and clonal diversity was possibly underestimated.

This clone has a single count. Antigen unknown. Second doses were pooled across both intervals (about 4 or about 12 weeks). TCRdb's copy holds only in-frame clones and misses some; the assay was immunoSEQ multiplex PCR. The table lists some 70,000 clones, roughly 80% of them singletons. The J segment lost 3 bases and the V segment lost 5 bases, leaving 9 bases of the junction unmatched. CDR3 length: 16 amino acids. Germline V gene data show CDR1 as SGHAT and CDR2 as FQNNGV. Sequences were derived from peripheral blood, sampled 28 days after the second AZD1222 dose. This TCR was recovered from an adult who received the AZD1222 COVID-19 vaccine. The genes are TRBV11-2 and TRBJ2-7; 11 bases are a match to TRBD2. CDR3 loop: CASSLRRTSGRYEQYF. As DNA, the CDR3 is TGTGCCAGCAGCCTACGAAGGACTAGCGGGCGCTACGAGCAGTACTTC.